This TCR beta chain came from a study of blood T cell repertoires in COVID-19. Overall study context: COVID-19 samples from acute and convalescent phases originated in the United States, Italy and Spain. Nucleic acid was either cDNA or gDNA, and it came from T cells, B-cell-depleted T cells, or PBMCs.

Germline CDR1 SGHRS, CDR2 YFSETQ. Trimming took off 4 bases at V and 0 bases at J, with 16 bases between the two ends. The CDR3 consists of 16 residues. Per the authors' pipeline: Estimated nucleated cell counts came from reference gene primer amplification. Clones were sequenced by immunoSEQ multiplex PCR, and TCRdb holds only the in-frame ones, with some missing. That table supplies the V and J calls and clone size; D and trimming were determined from the DNA. The profile shows approximately 260,000 clones, 89% of them singletons. The rearrangement uses TRBV5-1 and TRBJ1-2; no definite D call. Sequencing used peripheral blood. This receptor was identified in a woman aged 40-49 years who had recovered from COVID-19. CDR3 amino acids: CASSIYPDIANYGYTF. In nucleotides, the CDR3 is TGCGCCAGCAGCATTTATCCTGACATAGCTAACTATGGCTACACCTTC.